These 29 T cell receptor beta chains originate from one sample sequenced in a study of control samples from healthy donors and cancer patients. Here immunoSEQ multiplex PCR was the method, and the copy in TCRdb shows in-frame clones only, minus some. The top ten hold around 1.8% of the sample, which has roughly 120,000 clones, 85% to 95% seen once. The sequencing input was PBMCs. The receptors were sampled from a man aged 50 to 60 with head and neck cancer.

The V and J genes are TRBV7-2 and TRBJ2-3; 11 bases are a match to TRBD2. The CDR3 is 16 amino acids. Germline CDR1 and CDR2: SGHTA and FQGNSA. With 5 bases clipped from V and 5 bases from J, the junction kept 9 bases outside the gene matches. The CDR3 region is CASSPGRLAGGDTQYF. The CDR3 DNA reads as TGTGCCAGCAGCCCGGGCCGGCTAGCGGGAGGAGATACGCAGTATTTT.

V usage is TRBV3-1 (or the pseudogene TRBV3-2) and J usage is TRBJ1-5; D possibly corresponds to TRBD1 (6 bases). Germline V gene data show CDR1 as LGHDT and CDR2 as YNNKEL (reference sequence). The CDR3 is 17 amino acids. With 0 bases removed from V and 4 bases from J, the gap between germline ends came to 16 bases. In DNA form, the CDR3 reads TGTGCCAGCAGCCAAGAATTAATCACAGGGCTTAATCAGCCCCAGCATTTT. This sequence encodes CASSQELITGLNQPQHF.

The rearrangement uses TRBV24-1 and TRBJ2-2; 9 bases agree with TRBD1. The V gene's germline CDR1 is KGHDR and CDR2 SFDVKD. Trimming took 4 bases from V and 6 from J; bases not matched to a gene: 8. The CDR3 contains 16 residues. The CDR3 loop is CATSDVAGTGSGELFF. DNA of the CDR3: TGTGCCACCAGTGACGTAGCCGGGACAGGGTCCGGGGAGCTGTTTTTT.

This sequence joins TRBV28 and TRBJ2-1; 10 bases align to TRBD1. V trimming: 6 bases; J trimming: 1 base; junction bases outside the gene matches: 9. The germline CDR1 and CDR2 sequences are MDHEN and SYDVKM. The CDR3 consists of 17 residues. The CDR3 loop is CASRKTGGGRSYNEQFF. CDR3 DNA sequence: TGTGCCAGCAGGAAGACAGGGGGCGGAAGGTCCTACAATGAGCAGTTCTTC. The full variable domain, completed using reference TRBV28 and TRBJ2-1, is DVKVTQSSRYLVKRTGEKVFLECVQDMDHENMFWYRQDPGLGLRLIYFSYDVKMKEKGDIPEGYSVSREKKERFSLILESASTNQTSMYLCASRKTGGGRSYNEQFFGPGTRLTVL.

The CDR3 loop reads CASSRHARNEQFF. The CDR3 DNA is TGTGCCAGCAGCCGCCACGCTAGGAATGAGCAGTTCTTC. The chain uses TRBV28 and TRBJ2-1, with D hard to call. The CDR3 has 13 residues. The germline gives CDR1 MDHEN, CDR2 SYDVKM. V was trimmed by 6 bases and J by 7 bases, leaving 13 bases between them.

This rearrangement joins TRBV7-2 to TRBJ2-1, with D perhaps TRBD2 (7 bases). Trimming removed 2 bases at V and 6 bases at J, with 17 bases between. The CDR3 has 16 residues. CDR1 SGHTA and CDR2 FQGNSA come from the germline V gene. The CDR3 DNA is TGTGCCAGCAGCTTACTTTTACCGGGGGGCTCCAATGAGCAGTTCTTC. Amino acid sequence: CASSLLLPGGSNEQFF.

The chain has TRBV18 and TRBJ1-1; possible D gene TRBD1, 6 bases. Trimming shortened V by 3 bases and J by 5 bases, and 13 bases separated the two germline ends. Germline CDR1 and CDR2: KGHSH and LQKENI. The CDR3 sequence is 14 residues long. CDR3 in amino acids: CASSPRDILTEAFF. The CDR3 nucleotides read TGTGCCAGCTCACCTCGGGACATTTTAACTGAAGCTTTCTTT.

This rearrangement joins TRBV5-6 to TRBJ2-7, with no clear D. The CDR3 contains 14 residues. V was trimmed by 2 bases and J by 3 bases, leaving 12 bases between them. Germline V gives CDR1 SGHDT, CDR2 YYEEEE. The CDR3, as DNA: TGTGCCAGCAGCTTAACCGGAACCAGCTACGAGCAGTACTTC. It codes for CASSLTGTSYEQYF. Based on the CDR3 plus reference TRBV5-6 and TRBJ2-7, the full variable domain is DAGVTQSPTHLIKTRGQQVTLRCSPKSGHDTVSWYQQALGQGPQFIFQYYEEEERQRGNFPDRFSGHQFPNYSSELNVNALLLGDSALYLCASSLTGTSYEQYFGPGTRLTVT.

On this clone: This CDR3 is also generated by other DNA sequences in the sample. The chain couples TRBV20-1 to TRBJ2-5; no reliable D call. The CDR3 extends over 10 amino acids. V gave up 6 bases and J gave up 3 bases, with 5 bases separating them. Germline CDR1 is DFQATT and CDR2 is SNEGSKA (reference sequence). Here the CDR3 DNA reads TGCAGTGCGCAGGAAGAGACCCAGTACTTC. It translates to CSAQEETQYF.

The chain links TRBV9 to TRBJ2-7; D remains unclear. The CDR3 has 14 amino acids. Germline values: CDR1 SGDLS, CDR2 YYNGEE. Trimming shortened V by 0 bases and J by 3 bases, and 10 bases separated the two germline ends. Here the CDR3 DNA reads TGTGCCAGCAGCGTAGACCCCAGGAGCTACGAGCAGTACTTC. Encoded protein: CASSVDPRSYEQYF. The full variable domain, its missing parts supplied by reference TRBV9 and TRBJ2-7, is DSGVTQTPKHLITATGQRVTLRCSPRSGDLSVYWYQQSLDQGLQFLIQYYNGEERAKGNILERFSAQQFPDLHSELNLSSLELGDSALYFCASSVDPRSYEQYFGPGTRLTVT.

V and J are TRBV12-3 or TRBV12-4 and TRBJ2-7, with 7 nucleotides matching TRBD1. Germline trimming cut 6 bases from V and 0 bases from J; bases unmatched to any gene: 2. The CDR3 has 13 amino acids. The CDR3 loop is CASRRQGSYEQYF. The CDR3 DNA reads TGTGCCAGCAGGCGACAGGGCTCCTACGAGCAGTACTTC.

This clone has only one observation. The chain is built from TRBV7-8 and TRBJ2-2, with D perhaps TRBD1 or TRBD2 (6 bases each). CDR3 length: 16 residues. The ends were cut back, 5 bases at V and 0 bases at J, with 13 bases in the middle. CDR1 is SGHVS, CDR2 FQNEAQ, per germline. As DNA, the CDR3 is TGTGCCAGCAGCCCGGGGGCATACGCGAACACCGGGGAGCTGTTTTTT. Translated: CASSPGAYANTGELFF.

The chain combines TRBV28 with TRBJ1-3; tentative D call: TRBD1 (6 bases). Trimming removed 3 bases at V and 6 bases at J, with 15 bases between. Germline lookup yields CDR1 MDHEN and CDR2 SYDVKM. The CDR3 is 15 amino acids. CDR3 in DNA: TGTGCCAGCAGTTTGATATCGGGGGGGCAAAACACCATATATTTT. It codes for CASSLISGGQNTIYF.

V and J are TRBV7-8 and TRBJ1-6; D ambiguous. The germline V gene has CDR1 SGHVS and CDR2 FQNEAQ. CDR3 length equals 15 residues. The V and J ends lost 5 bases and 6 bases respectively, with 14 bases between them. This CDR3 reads CASSKTDAFNSPLHF. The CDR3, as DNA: TGTGCCAGCAGCAAAACTGACGCTTTTAATTCACCCCTCCACTTT.

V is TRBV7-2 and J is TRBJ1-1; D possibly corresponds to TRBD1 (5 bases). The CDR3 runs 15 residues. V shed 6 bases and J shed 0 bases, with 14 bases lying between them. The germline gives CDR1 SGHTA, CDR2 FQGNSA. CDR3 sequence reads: CASRLLAGMNTEAFF. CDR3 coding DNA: TGTGCCAGCAGACTGTTGGCAGGGATGAACACTGAAGCTTTCTTT. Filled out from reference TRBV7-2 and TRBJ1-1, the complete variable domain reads GAGVSQSPSNKVTEKGKDVELRCDPISGHTALYWYRQSLGQGLEFLIYFQGNSAPDKSGLPSDRFSAERTGGSVSTLTIQRTQQEDSAVYLCASRLLAGMNTEAFFGQGTRLTVV.

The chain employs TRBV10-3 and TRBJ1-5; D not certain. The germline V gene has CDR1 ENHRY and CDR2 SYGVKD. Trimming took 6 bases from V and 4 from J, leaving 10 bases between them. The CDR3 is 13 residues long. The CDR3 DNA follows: TGTGCCATCAGACCACAGCTAAATCAGCCCCAGCATTTT. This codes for CAIRPQLNQPQHF.

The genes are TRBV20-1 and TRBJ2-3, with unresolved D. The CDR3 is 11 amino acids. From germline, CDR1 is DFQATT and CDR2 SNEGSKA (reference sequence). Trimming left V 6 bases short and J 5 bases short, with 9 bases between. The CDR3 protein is CSAGPGDTQYF. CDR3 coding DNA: TGCAGTGCAGGCCCCGGAGATACGCAGTATTTT.

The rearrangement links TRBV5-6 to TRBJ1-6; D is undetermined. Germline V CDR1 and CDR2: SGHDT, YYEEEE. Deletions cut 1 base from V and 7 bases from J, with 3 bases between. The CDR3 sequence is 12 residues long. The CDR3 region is CASSLLNSPLHF. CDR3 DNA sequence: TGTGCCAGCAGCTTGCTCAATTCACCCCTCCACTTT.

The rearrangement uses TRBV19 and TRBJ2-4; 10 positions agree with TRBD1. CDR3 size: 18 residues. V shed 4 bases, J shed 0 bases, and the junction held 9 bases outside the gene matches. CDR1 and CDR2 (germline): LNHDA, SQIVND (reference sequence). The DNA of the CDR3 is TGTGCCAGTAGTAGAGGGACAGGGGAAATACTAGCCAAAAACATTCAGTACTTC. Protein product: CASSRGTGEILAKNIQYF.

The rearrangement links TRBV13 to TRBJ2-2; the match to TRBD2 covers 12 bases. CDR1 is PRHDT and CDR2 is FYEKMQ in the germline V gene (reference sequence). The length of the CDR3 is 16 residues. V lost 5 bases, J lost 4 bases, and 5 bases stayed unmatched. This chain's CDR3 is CASSVLAGGLTGELFF. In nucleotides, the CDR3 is TGTGCCAGCAGCGTCCTAGCGGGGGGGCTCACCGGGGAGCTGTTTTTT.

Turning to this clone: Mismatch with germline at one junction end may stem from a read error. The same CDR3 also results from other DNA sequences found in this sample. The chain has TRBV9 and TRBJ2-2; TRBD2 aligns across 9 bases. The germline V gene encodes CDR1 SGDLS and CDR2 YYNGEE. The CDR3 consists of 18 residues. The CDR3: CASSVRRRGGENTGELFF. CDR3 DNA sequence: TGCGCCAGCAGCGTACGGAGGCGCGGGGGGGAGAACACCGGGGAGCTGTTTTTT.

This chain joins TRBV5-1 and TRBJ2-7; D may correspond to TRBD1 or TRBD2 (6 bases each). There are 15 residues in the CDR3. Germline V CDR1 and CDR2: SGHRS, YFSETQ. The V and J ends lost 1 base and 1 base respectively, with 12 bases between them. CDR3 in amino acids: CASSLFTGRSYEQYF. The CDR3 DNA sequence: TGCGCCAGCAGCTTGTTCACAGGGAGGTCCTACGAGCAGTACTTC. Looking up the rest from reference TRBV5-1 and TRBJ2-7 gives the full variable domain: KAGVTQTPRYLIKTRGQQVTLSCSPISGHRSVSWYQQTPGQGLQFLFEYFSETQRNKGNFPGRFSGRQFSNSRSEMNVSTLELGDSALYLCASSLFTGRSYEQYFGPGTRLTVT.

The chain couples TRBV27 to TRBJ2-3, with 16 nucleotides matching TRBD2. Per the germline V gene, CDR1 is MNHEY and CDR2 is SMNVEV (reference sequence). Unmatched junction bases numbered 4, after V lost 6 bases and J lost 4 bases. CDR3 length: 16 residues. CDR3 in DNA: TGTGCCAGCAGGAGCGGGACTAGCGGGGGGGCAGATACGCAGTATTTT. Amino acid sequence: CASRSGTSGGADTQYF.

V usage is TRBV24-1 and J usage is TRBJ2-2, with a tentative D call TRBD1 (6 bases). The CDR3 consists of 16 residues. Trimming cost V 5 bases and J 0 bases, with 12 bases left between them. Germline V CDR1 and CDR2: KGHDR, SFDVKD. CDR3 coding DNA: TGTGCCACCAGTGGTAAGGGACAAACGAACACCGGGGAGCTGTTTTTT. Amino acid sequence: CATSGKGQTNTGELFF.

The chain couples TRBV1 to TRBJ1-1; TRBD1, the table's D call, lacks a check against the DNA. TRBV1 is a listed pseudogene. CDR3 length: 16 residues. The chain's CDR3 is CTILSPPHGTGNGAFF. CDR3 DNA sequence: TGCACCATTCTATCCCCCCCCCACGGGACAGGGAACGGAGCTTTCTTT.

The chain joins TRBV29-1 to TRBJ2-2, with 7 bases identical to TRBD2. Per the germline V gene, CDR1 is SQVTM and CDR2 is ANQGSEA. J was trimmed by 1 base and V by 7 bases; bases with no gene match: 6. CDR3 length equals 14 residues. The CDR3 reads CSGGASGNTGELFF. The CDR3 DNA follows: TGCAGCGGCGGGGCTAGCGGGAACACCGGGGAGCTGTTTTTT.

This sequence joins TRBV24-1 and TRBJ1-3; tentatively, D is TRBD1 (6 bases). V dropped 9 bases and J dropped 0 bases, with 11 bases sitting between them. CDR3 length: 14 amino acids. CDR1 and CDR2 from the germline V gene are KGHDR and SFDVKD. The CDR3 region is CATGGGPSGNTIYF. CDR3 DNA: TGTGCCACCGGGGGGGGCCCCTCTGGAAACACCATATATTTT.

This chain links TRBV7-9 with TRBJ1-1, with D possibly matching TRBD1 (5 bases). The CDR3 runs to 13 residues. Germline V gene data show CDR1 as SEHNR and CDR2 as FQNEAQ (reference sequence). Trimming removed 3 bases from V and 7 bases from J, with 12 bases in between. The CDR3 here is CASSLGGGNEAFF. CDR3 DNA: TGTGCCAGCAGCTTGGGTGGGGGGAATGAAGCTTTCTTT. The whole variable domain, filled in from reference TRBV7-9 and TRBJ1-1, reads DTGVSQNPRHKITKRGQNVTFRCDPISEHNRLYWYRQTLGQGPEFLTYFQNEAQLEKSRLLSDRFSAERPKGSFSTLEIQRTEQGDSAMYLCASSLGGGNEAFFGQGTRLTVV.

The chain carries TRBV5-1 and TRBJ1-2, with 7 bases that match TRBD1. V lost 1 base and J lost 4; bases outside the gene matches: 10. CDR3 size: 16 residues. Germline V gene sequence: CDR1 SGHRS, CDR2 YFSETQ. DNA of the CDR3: TGCGCCAGCAGCTTGTGGCGGCAGGGGGGAAGCTATGGCTACACCTTC. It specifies CASSLWRQGGSYGYTF.